Sequencing of this T cell receptor (beta chain) was carried out in a study of T cell responses to AZD1222 COVID-19 vaccine. Only in-frame clones appear in the TCRdb table, and some are missing; sequencing was by immunoSEQ multiplex PCR. This sample has tens of thousands of clones, with about 91% found just once. The CDR3 runs 17 residues. CDR1 and CDR2 from the germline V gene are SGHRS and YFSETQ. V lost 5 bases, J lost 1 base, and 11 bases stayed unmatched. The material was peripheral blood, obtained 28 days after the second dose of the MenACWY control vaccine. The chain employs TRBV5-1 and TRBJ1-3; TRBD1 matches at 8 bases. This sequence originates from an adult who received the MenACWY meningococcal vaccine as a control. The CDR3 is CASRTSGTGSSGNTIYF. CDR3 coding DNA: TGCGCCAGCAGGACTTCCGGGACAGGATCGTCTGGAAACACCATATATTTT.